This TCR beta chain was obtained from a study of T cell responses to AZD1222 COVID-19 vaccine. The CDR3 sequence is 15 residues long. The germline gives CDR1 SGHRS, CDR2 YFSETQ. V lost 4 bases and J lost 7; bases outside the gene matches: 9. Study observations and caveats: Spike-specific TCR breadth and depth went up after people got two AZD1222 doses. Donors were largely white British and mainly female; clonal diversity was possibly underestimated. As reported, nearly half of all spike-specific TCRs target variant regions that are unmutated.

Details on this clone: Its antigen remains unidentified.

Method: immunoSEQ multiplex PCR; TCRdb's copy keeps in-frame clones and lacks some. The table lists around 140,000 clones, about 92% of them singletons. This chain joins TRBV5-1 and TRBJ1-2; TRBD1 agrees at 11 bases. The clonotype was recovered from an adult who had recovered from COVID-19. Sequences were derived from peripheral blood, sampled after recovery from COVID-19. CDR3 loop: CASSLDGQGAGGYTF. The DNA for the CDR3 is TGCGCCAGCAGCCTGGACGGACAGGGGGCTGGTGGCTACACCTTC. The full variable domain, rest sourced from reference TRBV5-1 and TRBJ1-2, is KAGVTQTPRYLIKTRGQQVTLSCSPISGHRSVSWYQQTPGQGLQFLFEYFSETQRNKGNFPGRFSGRQFSNSRSEMNVSTLELGDSALYLCASSLDGQGAGGYTFGSGTRLTVV.